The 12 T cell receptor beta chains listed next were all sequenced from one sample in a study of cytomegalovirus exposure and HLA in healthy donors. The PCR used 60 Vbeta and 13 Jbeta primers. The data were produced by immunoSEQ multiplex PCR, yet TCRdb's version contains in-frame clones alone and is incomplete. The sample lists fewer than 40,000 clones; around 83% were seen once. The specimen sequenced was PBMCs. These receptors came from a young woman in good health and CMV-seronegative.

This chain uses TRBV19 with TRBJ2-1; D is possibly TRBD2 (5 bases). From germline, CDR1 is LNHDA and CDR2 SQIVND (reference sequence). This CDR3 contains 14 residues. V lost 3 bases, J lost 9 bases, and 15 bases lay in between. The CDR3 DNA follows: TGTGCCAGTAGTATTACATTCCCTGGGAGTGAGCAGTTCTTC. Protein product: CASSITFPGSEQFF.

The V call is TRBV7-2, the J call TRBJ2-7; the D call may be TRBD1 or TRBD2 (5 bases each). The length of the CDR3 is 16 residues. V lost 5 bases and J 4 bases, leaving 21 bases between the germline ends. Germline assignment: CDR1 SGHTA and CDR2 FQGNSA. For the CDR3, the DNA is TGTGCCAGCAGCATAGGGGTCGGCACCAGGACTTACGAGCAGTACTTC. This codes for CASSIGVGTRTYEQYF.

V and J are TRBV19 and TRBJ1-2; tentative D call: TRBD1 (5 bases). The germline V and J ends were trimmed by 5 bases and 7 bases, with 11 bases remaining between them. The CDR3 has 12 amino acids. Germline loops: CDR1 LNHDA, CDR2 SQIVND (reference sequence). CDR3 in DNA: TGTGCCAGTAGTCCCCAGGACACTGGCTACACCTTC. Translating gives CASSPQDTGYTF.

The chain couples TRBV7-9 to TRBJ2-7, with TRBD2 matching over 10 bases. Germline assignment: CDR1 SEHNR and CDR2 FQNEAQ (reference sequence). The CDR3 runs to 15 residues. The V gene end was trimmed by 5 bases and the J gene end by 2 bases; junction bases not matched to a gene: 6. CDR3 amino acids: CASSPTSGATYEQYF. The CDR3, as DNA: TGTGCCAGCAGCCCAACTAGCGGGGCAACCTACGAGCAGTACTTC.

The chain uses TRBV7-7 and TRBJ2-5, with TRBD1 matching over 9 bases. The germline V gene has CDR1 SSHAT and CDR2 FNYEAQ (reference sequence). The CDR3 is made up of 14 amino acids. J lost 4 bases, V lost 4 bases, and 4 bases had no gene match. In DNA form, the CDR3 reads TGTGCCAGCAGCTCGGGGACAGGGTTAGAGACCCAGTACTTC. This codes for CASSSGTGLETQYF. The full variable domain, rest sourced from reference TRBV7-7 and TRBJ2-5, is GAGVSQSPRYKVTKRGQDVTLRCDPISSHATLYWYQQALGQGPEFLTYFNYEAQPDKSGLPSDRFSAERPEGSISTLTIQRTEQRDSAMYRCASSSGTGLETQYFGPGTRLLVL.

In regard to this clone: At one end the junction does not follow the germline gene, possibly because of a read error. The CDR3 loop reads CASTLFQEGNEQFF. CDR3 nucleotides: TGTGCCAGCACCTTATTTCAGGAGGGCAATGAGCAGTTCTTC. J is TRBJ2-1 and V is TRBV7-2, with D perhaps matching TRBD2 (6 bases). This CDR3 is built from 14 residues. Germline assignment: CDR1 SGHTA and CDR2 FQGNSA.

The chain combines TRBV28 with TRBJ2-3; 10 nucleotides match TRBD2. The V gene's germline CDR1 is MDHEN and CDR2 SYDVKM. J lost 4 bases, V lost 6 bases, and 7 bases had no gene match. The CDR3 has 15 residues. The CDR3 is CASRPWSGRADTQYF. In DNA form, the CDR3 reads TGTGCCAGCAGGCCGTGGAGCGGGAGGGCAGATACGCAGTATTTT.

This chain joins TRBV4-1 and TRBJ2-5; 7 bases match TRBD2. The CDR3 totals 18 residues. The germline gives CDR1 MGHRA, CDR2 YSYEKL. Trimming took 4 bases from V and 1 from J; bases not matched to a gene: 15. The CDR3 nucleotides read TGCGCCAGCAGCCTAAATCCTCTCGGCCTAGCGGTCCAAGAGACCCAGTACTTC. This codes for CASSLNPLGLAVQETQYF.

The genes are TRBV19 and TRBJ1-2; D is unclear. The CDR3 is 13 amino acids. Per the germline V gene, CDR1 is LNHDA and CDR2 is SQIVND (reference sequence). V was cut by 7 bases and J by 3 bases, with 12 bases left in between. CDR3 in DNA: TGTGCCAGTAAACCCCACGGGGACTATGGCTACACCTTC. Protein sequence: CASKPHGDYGYTF.

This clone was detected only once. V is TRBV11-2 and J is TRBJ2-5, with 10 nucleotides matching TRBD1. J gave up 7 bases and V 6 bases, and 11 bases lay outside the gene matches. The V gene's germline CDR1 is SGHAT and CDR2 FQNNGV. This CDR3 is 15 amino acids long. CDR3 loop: CASRPGQGPPWTQYF. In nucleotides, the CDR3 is TGTGCCAGCAGGCCGGGACAGGGGCCGCCATGGACCCAGTACTTC.

CDR3 coding DNA: TGTGCCAGCTTGGGGACAGACTACGAGCAGTACTTC. Its protein is CASLGTDYEQYF. The J gene is TRBJ2-7, the V gene TRBV6-1; TRBD1 matches 7 bases. V trimming: 8 bases; J trimming: 3 bases; junction bases outside the gene matches: 4. The CDR3 has 12 amino acids. Germline values: CDR1 MNHNS, CDR2 SASEGT.

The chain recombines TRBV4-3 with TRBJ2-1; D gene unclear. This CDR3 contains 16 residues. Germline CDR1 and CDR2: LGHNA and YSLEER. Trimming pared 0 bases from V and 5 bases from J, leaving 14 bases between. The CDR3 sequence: CASSQDSFQVDNEQFF. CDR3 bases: TGCGCCAGCAGCCAAGATTCTTTCCAGGTAGACAATGAGCAGTTCTTC.